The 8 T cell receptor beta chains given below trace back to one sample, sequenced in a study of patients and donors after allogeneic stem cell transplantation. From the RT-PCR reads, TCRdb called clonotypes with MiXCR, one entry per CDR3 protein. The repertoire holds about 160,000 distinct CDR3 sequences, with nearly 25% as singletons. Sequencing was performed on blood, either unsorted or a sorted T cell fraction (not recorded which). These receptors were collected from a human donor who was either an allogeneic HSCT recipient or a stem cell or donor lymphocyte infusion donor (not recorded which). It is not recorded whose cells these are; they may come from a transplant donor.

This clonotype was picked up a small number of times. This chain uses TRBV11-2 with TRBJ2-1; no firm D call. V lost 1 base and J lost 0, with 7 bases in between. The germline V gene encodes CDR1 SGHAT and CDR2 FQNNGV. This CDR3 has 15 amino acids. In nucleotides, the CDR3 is TGTGCCAGCAGCTTAGCTGCGGTCTCCTACAATGAGCAGTTCTTC. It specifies CASSLAAVSYNEQFF.

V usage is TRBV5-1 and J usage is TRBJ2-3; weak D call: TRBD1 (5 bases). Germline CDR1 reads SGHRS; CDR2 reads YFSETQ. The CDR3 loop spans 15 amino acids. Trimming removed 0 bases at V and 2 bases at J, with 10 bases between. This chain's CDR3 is CASSLAQVLTDTQYF. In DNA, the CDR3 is TGCGCCAGCAGCTTGGCACAGGTCCTCACAGATACGCAGTATTTT.

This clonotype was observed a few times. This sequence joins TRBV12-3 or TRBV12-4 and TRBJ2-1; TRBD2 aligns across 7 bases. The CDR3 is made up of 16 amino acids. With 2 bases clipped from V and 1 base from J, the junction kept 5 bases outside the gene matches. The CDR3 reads CASSLFPGGSYNEQFF. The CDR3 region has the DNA TGTGCCAGCAGTTTATTTCCCGGGGGGTCCTACAATGAGCAGTTCTTC.

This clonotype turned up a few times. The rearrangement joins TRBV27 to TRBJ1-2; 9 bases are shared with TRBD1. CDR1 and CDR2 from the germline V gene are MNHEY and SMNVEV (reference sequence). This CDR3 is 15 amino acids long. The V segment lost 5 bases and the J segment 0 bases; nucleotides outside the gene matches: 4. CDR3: CASSAGQGTNYGYTF. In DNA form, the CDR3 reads TGTGCCAGCAGTGCAGGACAGGGGACTAACTATGGCTACACCTTC.

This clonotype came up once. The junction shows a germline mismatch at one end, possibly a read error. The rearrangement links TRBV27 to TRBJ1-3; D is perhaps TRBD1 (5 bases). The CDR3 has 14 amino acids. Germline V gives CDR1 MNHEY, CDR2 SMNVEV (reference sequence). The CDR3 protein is CASSSGTGGNPIYF. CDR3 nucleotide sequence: TGTGCCAGCAGTTCGGGGACGGGAGGAAACCCCATATATTTT.

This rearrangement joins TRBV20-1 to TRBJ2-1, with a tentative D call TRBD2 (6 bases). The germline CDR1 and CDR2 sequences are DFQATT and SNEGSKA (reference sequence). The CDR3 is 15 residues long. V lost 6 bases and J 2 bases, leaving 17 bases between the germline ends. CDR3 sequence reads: CSAPPGTLAYNEQFF. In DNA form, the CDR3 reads TGCAGTGCCCCGCCCGGGACTCTAGCCTACAATGAGCAGTTCTTC.

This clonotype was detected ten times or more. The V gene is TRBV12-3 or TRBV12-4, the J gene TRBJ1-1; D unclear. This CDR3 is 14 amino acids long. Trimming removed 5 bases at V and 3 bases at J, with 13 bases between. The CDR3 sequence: CASSPTHGDTEAFF. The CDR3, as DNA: TGTGCCAGCAGTCCAACACATGGTGACACTGAAGCTTTCTTT.

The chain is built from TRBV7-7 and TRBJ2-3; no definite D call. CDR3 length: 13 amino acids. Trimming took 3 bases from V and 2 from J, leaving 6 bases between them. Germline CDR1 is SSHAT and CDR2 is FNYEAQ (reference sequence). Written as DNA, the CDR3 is TGTGCCAGCAGCTTGACGGACACAGATACGCAGTATTTT. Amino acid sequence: CASSLTDTDTQYF.